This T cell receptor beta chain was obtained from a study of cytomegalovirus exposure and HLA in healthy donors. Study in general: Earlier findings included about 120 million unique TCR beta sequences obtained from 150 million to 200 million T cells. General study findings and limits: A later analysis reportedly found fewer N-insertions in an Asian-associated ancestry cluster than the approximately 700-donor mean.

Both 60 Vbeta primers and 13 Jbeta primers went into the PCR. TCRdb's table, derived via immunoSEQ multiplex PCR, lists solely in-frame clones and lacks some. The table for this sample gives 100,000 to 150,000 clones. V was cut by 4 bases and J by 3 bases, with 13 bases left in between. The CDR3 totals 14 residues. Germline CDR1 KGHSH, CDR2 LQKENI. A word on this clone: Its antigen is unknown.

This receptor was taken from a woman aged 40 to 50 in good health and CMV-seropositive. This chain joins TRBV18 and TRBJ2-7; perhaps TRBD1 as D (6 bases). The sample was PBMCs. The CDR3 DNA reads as TGTGCCAGCTCACAAAACCGGGACAACTACGAGCAGTACTTC. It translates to CASSQNRDNYEQYF.